Below, 14 T cell receptor beta chains from the same sample are listed, as sequenced in a study of T cells expressing NK-cell markers. TCRdb reanalyzed the 5' RACE reads and collapses them to one entry per CDR3 protein, without DNA. The sample features 300,000 or so distinct CDR3 sequences, with about 4% in its top ten. The sample consisted of blood T cells: a sorted CD56 or NKG2C T cell subset, CD4+ or CD8+ T cells, or bulk PBMC T cells (not recorded which). These receptors were obtained from a woman aged 18-69 years in good health.

The V call is TRBV12-3 or TRBV12-4, the J call TRBJ2-2; TCRdb calls TRBD1, which cannot be checked without DNA. The CDR3 length is 14 residues. CDR3 residues: CASSSPRGTGELFF.

The chain has TRBV18 and TRBJ2-5; as DNA is missing, the TRBD1 call by TCRdb cannot be tested. Germline CDR1 reads KGHSH; CDR2 reads LQKENI. This CDR3 contains 14 residues. This CDR3 is CASSPRDRGETQYF.

The rearrangement links TRBV28 to TRBJ1-4. Looked up from germline, CDR1 is MDHEN and CDR2 is SYDVKM. This CDR3 is built from 15 residues. The CDR3 sequence is CASSYDRPNNEKLFF.

The chain couples TRBV7-9 to TRBJ1-2; TCRdb returns TRBD1, unconfirmable since there is no DNA. CDR1 and CDR2 (germline): SEHNR, FQNEAQ (reference sequence). CDR3 size: 14 residues. CDR3 amino acids: CASSTGQGAGGYTF.

The V call is TRBV6-1, the J call TRBJ2-2; as DNA is missing, the TRBD1 call by TCRdb cannot be tested. The CDR3 has 14 amino acids. Germline V lookup: CDR1 MNHNS, CDR2 SASEGT. The CDR3: CASRGQGNTGELFF.

The chain employs TRBV29-1 and TRBJ1-4; TCRdb's D gene call, TRBD1, goes unchecked for lack of DNA. The CDR3 loop spans 13 amino acids. CDR1 is SQVTM, CDR2 ANQGSEA, per germline. CDR3 in amino acids: CSVRGQGNEKLFF.

This chain's CDR3 is CASSGGQGPYNSPLHF. The chain employs TRBV7-6 and TRBJ1-6; without DNA, the TCRdb call of TRBD1 cannot be checked. The germline CDR1 and CDR2 sequences are SGHVS and FNYEAQ. CDR3 length equals 16 residues.

CDR3 loop: CASTLNQGRPEPNTEAFF. V and J are TRBV12-3 or TRBV12-4 and TRBJ1-1. CDR3 length: 18 amino acids.

This rearrangement joins TRBV27 to TRBJ2-6. The CDR3 is 15 residues long. Per the germline V gene, CDR1 is MNHEY and CDR2 is SMNVEV (reference sequence). CDR3 sequence: CASSRGWSGANVLTF. The entire variable domain, with the rest obtained from reference TRBV27 and TRBJ2-6, is as follows: EAQVTQNPRYLITVTGKKLTVTCSQNMNHEYMSWYRQDPGLGLRQIYYSMNVEVTDKGDVPEGYKVSRKEKRNFPLILESPSPNQTSLYFCASSRGWSGANVLTFGAGSRLTVL.

V and J are TRBV4-2 and TRBJ2-1; TCRdb reports TRBD2, a call that lacks DNA to check it against. Per germline, CDR1 LGHNA and CDR2 YNFKEQ. The CDR3 length is 15 residues. CDR3 protein: CASSPTQTSGRAEFF.

The chain couples TRBV4-3 to TRBJ2-7. Per the germline V gene, CDR1 is LGHNA and CDR2 is YSLEER. The CDR3 contains 18 residues. The CDR3 is CASSQEWGLRGNSYEQYF.

The chain carries TRBV25-1 and TRBJ2-1. Germline-derived CDR1 and CDR2 are MGHDK and SYGVNS. This CDR3 contains 14 residues. This CDR3 reads CASSGNRAYNEQFF.

This rearrangement joins TRBV12-3 or TRBV12-4 to TRBJ1-1. This CDR3 region has 17 residues. CDR3 region: CASSLVVAGGRNTEAFF.

The V call is TRBV20-1, the J call TRBJ2-3; the D gene TCRdb calls, TRBD1, cannot be checked with no DNA. Germline lookup yields CDR1 DFQATT and CDR2 SNEGSKA (reference sequence). This CDR3 comprises 13 residues. The CDR3 region is CSAYRGAADTQYF.